This TCR beta chain came from a study of blood T cell repertoires in COVID-19. Whole-study context: Both acute and convalescent COVID-19 samples were obtained from the United States, Italy and Spain. In each case, the material was cDNA or gDNA derived from T cells, B-cell-depleted T cells, or PBMCs.

The germline V gene has CDR1 MDHEN and CDR2 SYDVKM. V trimming: 6 bases; J trimming: 2 bases; junction bases outside the gene matches: 8. CDR3 size: 16 residues. Original handling: By means of reference gene primer amplification, nucleated cell counts were estimated. The table came from immunoSEQ multiplex PCR; TCRdb's copy has only in-frame clones and leaves some out. V and J calls and clone size come straight from that table; D and trimming were deduced from the DNA. This table holds around 150,000 clones, 85% found once. What was sequenced was peripheral blood. The J gene is TRBJ2-5, the V gene TRBV28, with 11 bases lining up with TRBD2. The sequence was obtained from a human donor with acute or convalescent COVID-19. The donor label of this sample is uncertain. The CDR3 here is CASRPTGLAVQETQYF. CDR3 coding DNA: TGTGCCAGCAGGCCTACGGGACTAGCGGTACAAGAGACCCAGTACTTC.